The next 11 T cell receptor beta chains were all read from a single sample in a study of blood T cell repertoires in COVID-19. Method: immunoSEQ multiplex PCR; TCRdb's copy keeps in-frame clones and lacks some. Here the sample spans approximately 260,000 clones, approximately 86% being singletons. The specimen sequenced was PBMCs or T cells enriched from blood (not recorded which). These receptors all come from a woman aged 35 to 49 with acute COVID-19.

The chain is built from TRBV6-5 and TRBJ1-3, with D hard to call. The V end lost 7 bases, the J end lost 4 bases, and 17 bases lay between the germline ends. The CDR3 sequence is 15 residues long. CDR1 MNHEY and CDR2 SVGAGI come from the germline V gene. CDR3 nucleotide sequence: TGTGCCAGCACCTCCTATGGTCAGGTCGGAAACACCATATATTTT. Translating gives CASTSYGQVGNTIYF.

This chain joins TRBV19 and TRBJ2-3; TRBD2 aligns across 11 bases. Losses at the gene ends were 6 bases for V and 6 bases for J; bases not matched to a gene: 8. The CDR3 has 15 residues. From germline, CDR1 is LNHDA and CDR2 SQIVND (reference sequence). CDR3: CASSKLAGASDTQYF. DNA of the CDR3: TGTGCCAGTAGCAAACTAGCGGGAGCCTCCGATACGCAGTATTTT.

This chain links TRBV7-8 with TRBJ2-1; 8 nucleotides match TRBD2. Germline CDR1 SGHVS, CDR2 FQNEAQ. CDR3 length equals 16 residues. V lost 0 bases to trimming and J lost 10 bases; unmatched junction nucleotides: 11. The chain's CDR3 is CASSLALSGGPGEQFF. For the CDR3, the DNA is TGTGCCAGCAGCTTAGCGCTTTCGGGAGGGCCGGGGGAGCAGTTCTTC.

The chain employs TRBV5-1 and TRBJ2-3, with TRBD2 as a possible D gene (5 bases). The CDR3 is 14 amino acids. V was trimmed by 0 bases and J by 6 bases, leaving 11 bases between them. CDR1 and CDR2 (germline): SGHRS, YFSETQ. The CDR3 coding sequence is TGCGCCAGCAGCTTGGGGGCTAGCAGGGATACGCAGTATTTT. Amino acid sequence: CASSLGASRDTQYF.

The rearrangement uses TRBV5-1 and TRBJ2-3; 7 bases align to TRBD2. Germline V gives CDR1 SGHRS, CDR2 YFSETQ. This CDR3 region has 12 residues. V was pared by 1 base and J by 11 bases, with 4 bases of the junction left unmatched. The CDR3 DNA reads as TGCGCCAGCAGCTTGAGGGAGGGCGTGCAGTATTTT. It translates to CASSLREGVQYF.

The genes are TRBV7-3 and TRBJ2-7; D is unresolved. V was clipped by 5 bases and J by 2 bases, with 10 bases between them. This CDR3 region has 13 residues. Germline V gene sequence: CDR1 SGHTA, CDR2 FQGTGA. CDR3 coding DNA: TGTGCCAGCAGCCAAGGTAGCACCTACGAGCAGTACTTC. Amino acids: CASSQGSTYEQYF.

This clone came up a few times. The V and J genes are TRBV18 and TRBJ1-1, with 8 bases lining up with TRBD1. J lost 4 bases, V lost 6 bases, and 7 bases had no gene match. The CDR3 length is 14 residues. Germline CDR1 is KGHSH and CDR2 is LQKENI. In DNA, the CDR3 is TGTGCCAGCTCTCCTGTGACAGGGGTCACTGAAGCTTTCTTT. As protein: CASSPVTGVTEAFF.

This chain links TRBV3-1 (or the pseudogene TRBV3-2) with TRBJ1-2; TRBD1 matches 8 bases. Germline loops: CDR1 LGHDT, CDR2 YNNKEL (reference sequence). V lost 1 base, J lost 7 bases, and 2 bases stayed unmatched. The CDR3 length is 13 residues. CDR3 bases: TGTGCCAGCAGCCAAGGCAGGGGGCTTGGCTACACCTTC. Translating it yields CASSQGRGLGYTF.

The chain carries TRBV6-5 and TRBJ2-7, with TRBD1 as a possible D gene (6 bases). The CDR3 runs to 12 residues. The V gene lost 6 bases and the J gene lost 6 bases, with 12 bases spanning the gap. Per germline, CDR1 MNHEY and CDR2 SVGAGI. The CDR3 sequence is CASRMTGSEQYF. In DNA form, the CDR3 reads TGTGCCAGCAGGATGACAGGATCCGAGCAGTACTTC.

V usage is TRBV3-1 (or the pseudogene TRBV3-2) and J usage is TRBJ2-2, with 11 bases identical to TRBD1. Germline V gives CDR1 LGHDT, CDR2 YNNKEL (reference sequence). This CDR3 comprises 16 residues. V dropped 4 bases and J dropped 7; count of bases not matched to a gene: 8. CDR3 DNA sequence: TGTGCCAGCAGCCGCGCCGGGACAGGGGGTAACGGGGAGCTGTTTTTT. Translated: CASSRAGTGGNGELFF.

This clone was picked up one time. This rearrangement joins TRBV3-1 (or the pseudogene TRBV3-2) to TRBJ2-6; 10 bases are shared with TRBD2. Germline trimming cut 3 bases from V and 2 bases from J; bases unmatched to any gene: 22. Germline CDR1 is LGHDT and CDR2 is YNNKEL (reference sequence). The CDR3 consists of 23 residues. The CDR3 DNA reads TGTGCCAGCAGCCAGGATGGTCCGGGACTAGCGCCCTTATCCCTTCCTGGGGCCAACGTCCTGACTTTC. Translating it yields CASSQDGPGLAPLSLPGANVLTF.